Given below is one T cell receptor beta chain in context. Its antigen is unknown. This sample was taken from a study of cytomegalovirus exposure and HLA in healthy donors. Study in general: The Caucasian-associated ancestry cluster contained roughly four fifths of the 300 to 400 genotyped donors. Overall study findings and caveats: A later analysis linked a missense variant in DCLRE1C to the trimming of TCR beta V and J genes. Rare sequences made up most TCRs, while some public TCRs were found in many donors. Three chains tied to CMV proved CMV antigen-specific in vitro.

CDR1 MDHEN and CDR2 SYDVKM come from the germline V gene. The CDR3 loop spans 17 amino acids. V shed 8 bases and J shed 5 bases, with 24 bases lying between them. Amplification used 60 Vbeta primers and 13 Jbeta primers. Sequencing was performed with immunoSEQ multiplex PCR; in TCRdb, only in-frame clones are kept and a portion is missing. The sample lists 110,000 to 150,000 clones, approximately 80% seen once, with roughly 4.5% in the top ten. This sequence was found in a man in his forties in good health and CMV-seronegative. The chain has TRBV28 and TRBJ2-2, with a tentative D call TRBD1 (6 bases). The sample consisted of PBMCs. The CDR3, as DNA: TGTGCCAGCGGATTGAGGGGGACAATACGAACGACCGGGGAGCTGTTTTTT. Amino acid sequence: CASGLRGTIRTTGELFF.